Listed below are T cell receptor beta chains from one sample, sequenced in a study of blood T cell repertoires in COVID-19. Sequencing was performed with immunoSEQ multiplex PCR; in TCRdb, only in-frame clones are kept and a portion is missing. The data contain approximately 300,000 clones, about 89% of them singletons. The sample taken for sequencing was peripheral blood. These receptor sequences come from a man aged 18 to 29 who had recovered from COVID-19. CDR3s include the opening cysteine and the closing phenylalanine or tryptophan. Fields, in order: D gene, CDR3 length, clone size, V gene, J gene, CDR3 protein, CDR3 DNA. A D gene is named only where the DNA matches it firmly. A row's size may be missing; if present it is once, few, many or a size class.

>-|13|-|TRBV5-1|TRBJ2-1
CASSLVQYNEQFF
TGCGCCAGCAGCTTGGTTCAGTACAATGAGCAGTTCTTC
>-|13|-|TRBV6-5|TRBJ2-1
CASSYSFRDEQFF
TGTGCCAGCAGTTACTCCTTCAGGGATGAGCAGTTCTTC
>-|16|-|TRBV27|TRBJ2-1
CASPNANESSYNEQFF
TGTGCCAGCCCCAACGCTAACGAAAGCTCCTACAATGAGCAGTTCTTC
>-|16|-|TRBV5-1|TRBJ1-1
CASSPGGGGGPGEAFF
TGCGCCAGCAGCCCCGGAGGAGGGGGGGGGCCCGGTGAAGCTTTCTTT
>-|16|-|TRBV7-6|TRBJ2-7
CASSPEVDGSFYEQYF
TGTGCCAGCAGCCCCGAGGTCGACGGGAGTTTCTACGAGCAGTACTTC
>-|13|once|TRBV4-1|TRBJ1-4
CASSQGPGSGLFF
TGCGCCAGCAGCCAAGGCCCGGGATCAGGACTGTTTTTT
>TRBD1|14|-|TRBV7-7|TRBJ2-2
CASSSGTGPGELFF
TGTGCCAGCAGCTCCGGGACAGGGCCCGGGGAGCTGTTTTTT
>-|15|few|TRBV10-2|TRBJ2-7
CASSESKSGRNEQYF
TGCGCCAGCAGTGAGTCGAAGTCCGGGAGAAACGAGCAGTACTTC
>-|16|-|TRBV25-1|TRBJ1-6
CASSPTGGRVNSPLHF
TGTGCCAGCAGCCCCACGGGGGGCAGGGTTAATTCACCCCTCCACTTT
>TRBD1|11|-|TRBV19|TRBJ1-3
CASSTGDSRYF
TGTGCCAGTAGTACCGGGGACAGCAGATATTTT
>TRBD2|15|once|TRBV9|TRBJ2-1
CASSVGLAGVWEQFF
TGTGCCAGCAGCGTAGGACTAGCGGGAGTCTGGGAGCAGTTCTTC
>TRBD2|13|-|TRBV29-1|TRBJ2-1
CSGGLDADDEQFF
TGCAGCGGCGGACTAGATGCGGACGATGAGCAGTTCTTC
>-|14|-|TRBV20-1|TRBJ2-3
CSASRERGTDTQYF
TGCAGTGCTAGTAGAGAGCGGGGCACAGATACGCAGTATTTT
>-|10|-|TRBV21-1|TRBJ1-2
CASIGVGYTF
TGTGCCAGCATCGGGGTGGGCTACACCTTC
>-|11|-|TRBV29-1|TRBJ1-2
CSVWWTAGYTF
TGCAGCGTTTGGTGGACAGCTGGCTACACCTTC
>TRBD1|14|-|TRBV19|TRBJ1-2
CASSLGQGTYGYTF
TGTGCCAGTAGCCTCGGACAGGGAACCTATGGCTACACCTTC
>TRBD1|15|once|TRBV5-1|TRBJ2-2
CASSSDRVGTGELFF
TGCGCCAGCAGCTCGGACAGGGTAGGCACCGGGGAGCTGTTTTTT
>-|15|once|TRBV6-5|TRBJ2-7
CASSPPAAGDHKQYF
TGTGCCAGCAGTCCCCCCGCTGCCGGGGATCACAAGCAGTACTTC
>-|13|-|TRBV5-1|TRBJ2-7
CASSFHGRVEQYF
TGCGCCAGCAGCTTTCATGGTCGGGTCGAGCAGTACTTC
>-|14|-|TRBV7-3|TRBJ2-3
CASSPSWGVDTQYF
TGTGCCAGCAGCCCATCTTGGGGGGTTGATACGCAGTATTTT
>-|15|-|TRBV6-5|TRBJ1-5
CASSPSGGGNQPQHF
TGTGCCAGCAGTCCCAGTGGAGGGGGCAATCAGCCCCAGCATTTT
>TRBD1|15|-|TRBV5-5|TRBJ1-2
CASSWDRQGRQGYTF
TGTGCCAGCAGCTGGGATAGACAGGGCCGGCAGGGCTACACCTTC
>TRBD2|15|-|TRBV27|TRBJ2-7
CASSPSAAGGSEQYF
TGTGCCAGCAGTCCCTCTGCGGCGGGAGGGAGCGAGCAGTACTTC
>-|15|-|TRBV6-1|TRBJ2-2
CASSELGRGTGELFF
TGTGCCAGCAGTGAATTGGGCAGGGGTACCGGGGAGCTGTTTTTT
>-|13|-|TRBV15|TRBJ1-1
CATTRTGNTEAFF
TGTGCCACCACTCGCACAGGGAACACTGAAGCTTTCTTT
>-|13|-|TRBV5-1|TRBJ2-5
CARTRDCEETQYF
TGCGCCAGAACCCGGGACTGCGAAGAGACCCAGTACTTC
>TRBD1|15|once|TRBV15|TRBJ2-7
CATSSGQDYPYEQYF
TGTGCCACCAGCAGCGGACAGGATTACCCCTACGAGCAGTACTTC
>TRBD1|14|-|TRBV14|TRBJ2-7
CASSHRDRHYEQYF
TGTGCCAGCAGCCATCGGGACAGACACTACGAGCAGTACTTC
>TRBD1|16|-|TRBV4-3|TRBJ1-4
CASSQDTGGNREKLFF
TGCGCCAGCAGCCAGGATACAGGGGGCAACAGAGAAAAACTGTTTTTT
>-|14|-|TRBV6-5|TRBJ2-3
CASSPKGGTDTQYF
TGTGCCAGCAGTCCAAAGGGGGGCACAGATACGCAGTATTTT
>TRBD1|15|-|TRBV9|TRBJ1-1
CASSPTQGATTEAFF
TGTGCCAGCAGCCCCACACAGGGGGCGACAACTGAAGCTTTCTTT
>TRBD2|15|-|TRBV7-8|TRBJ2-1
CASSLESLAANEQFF
TGTGCCAGCAGCTTAGAATCTCTAGCGGCAAATGAGCAGTTCTTC
>TRBD1|15|-|TRBV18|TRBJ1-3
CASSSLGQGLNTIYF
TGTGCCAGCTCATCCCTGGGACAGGGGCTTAACACCATATATTTT
>-|13|-|TRBV6-5|TRBJ1-5
CASRINSNQPQHF
TGTGCCAGCAGAATTAATAGCAATCAGCCCCAGCATTTT
>-|14|-|TRBV19|TRBJ1-5
CASSLLDSNQPQHF
TGTGCCAGTAGTCTCCTAGACAGCAATCAGCCCCAGCATTTT
>-|12|-|TRBV11-2|TRBJ1-1
CASRGVGTEAFF
TGTGCCAGCCGGGGGGTGGGCACTGAAGCTTTCTTT
>-|16|-|TRBV7-9|TRBJ1-1
CASSLAAGGMNTEAFF
TGTGCCAGCAGCTTAGCGGCGGGGGGTATGAACACTGAAGCTTTCTTT
>-|14|once|TRBV11-2|TRBJ1-1
CASSLQGANTEAFF
TGTGCCAGCAGCTTACAAGGGGCGAACACTGAAGCTTTCTTT
>-|14|-|TRBV9|TRBJ1-1
CASSVEGRVTEAFF
TGTGCCAGCAGCGTAGAGGGCAGGGTGACTGAAGCTTTCTTT
>TRBD1|15|-|TRBV5-1|TRBJ2-7
CASSPIGDRVGEQYF
TGCGCCAGCAGCCCGATAGGGGACAGGGTGGGCGAGCAGTACTTC
>TRBD1|14|-|TRBV7-8|TRBJ1-1
CASSPTGGNTEAFF
TGTGCCAGCAGCCCCACAGGGGGGAACACTGAAGCTTTCTTT
>-|16|-|TRBV6-5|TRBJ1-2
CASSYTRPQGFDGYTF
TGTGCCAGCAGTTACACAAGACCCCAGGGTTTTGATGGCTACACCTTC
>-|13|-|TRBV19|TRBJ1-2
CASSTGFGYGYTF
TGTGCCAGTAGCACAGGATTCGGCTATGGCTACACCTTC
>-|16|-|TRBV18|TRBJ1-3
CASSPMTGTSGNTIYF
TGTGCCAGCTCACCTATGACAGGTACCTCTGGAAACACCATATATTTT
>TRBD1|15|-|TRBV5-4|TRBJ2-3
CASSPSRDRGDTQYF
TGTGCCAGCAGCCCGTCCCGGGACAGAGGAGATACGCAGTATTTT
>-|12|-|TRBV6-6|TRBJ2-5
CATGVSGGTQYF
TGTGCCACGGGAGTTAGCGGAGGGACCCAGTACTTC
>TRBD1|18|-|TRBV30|TRBJ1-5
CAWSPGRQGVWGNQPQHF
TGTGCCTGGAGCCCCGGGAGACAGGGTGTATGGGGCAATCAGCCCCAGCATTTT
>TRBD1|15|-|TRBV14|TRBJ1-2
CASSDRQGVGYGYTF
TGTGCCAGCAGCGATCGACAGGGAGTCGGCTATGGCTACACCTTC
>-|13|-|TRBV18|TRBJ1-1
CASSPTPNTEAFF
TGTGCCAGCTCACCAACACCAAACACTGAAGCTTTCTTT
>-|15|-|TRBV4-2|TRBJ1-5
CASSQDRRVGQPQHF
TGTGCCAGCAGCCAAGATCGCAGGGTCGGTCAGCCCCAGCATTTT
>-|11|once|TRBV12-3/TRBV12-4|TRBJ2-1
CASSLLAEQFF
TGTGCCAGCAGTTTATTAGCTGAGCAGTTCTTC